This TCR beta chain was sequenced for a study of blood T cell repertoires in COVID-19. Cohorts were determined from participant-reported clinical history. Two negative PCRs, clearance, or symptom resolution had been documented for recovered Cohort 3 donors. Authors' data handling: Nucleated cell number was recorded as an estimate derived from reference gene primer amplification. TCRdb's table, derived via immunoSEQ multiplex PCR, lists solely in-frame clones and lacks some. D and trimming were read from the DNA, whereas the V and J calls and clone size are those reported in that table. The profile covers 250,000 to 350,000 clones, with more than 80% appearing a single time and around 1.1% taken by the ten largest. V lost 2 bases to trimming and J lost 7 bases, with 9 bases between them. The germline CDR1 and CDR2 sequences are SEHNR and FQNEAQ (reference sequence). CDR3 length: 14 amino acids.

This TCR was sampled from a woman aged 30 to 39 who had recovered from COVID-19. Sequenced material: PBMCs or T cells enriched from blood (not recorded which). The chain combines TRBV7-9 with TRBJ1-6; D unclear. For the CDR3, the DNA is TGTGCCAGCAGCTTACCGGGAGGAAATTCACCCCTCCACTTT. Amino acid sequence: CASSLPGGNSPLHF.